Following are 10 T cell receptor beta chains from one sample sequenced in a study of neurological immune-mediated disorders. TCRdb fed the 5' RACE reads into MiXCR, producing one record per CDR3 protein. This table has approximately 90,000 distinct CDR3 sequences, 3.5% to 4% appearing once. Sequencing was done on a sample of PBMCs. The receptors shown here come from a woman under 30 with multiple sclerosis.

This clonotype was detected ten times or more. The chain is built from TRBV7-2 and TRBJ2-5, with 9 bases that match TRBD1. J gave up 5 bases and V 5 bases, and 9 bases lay outside the gene matches. Germline values: CDR1 SGHTA, CDR2 FQGNSA. The length of the CDR3 is 15 residues. For the CDR3, the DNA is TGTGCCAGCAGCCCCCCGGGACAGGGCGGGGAGACCCAGTACTTC. Translation gives CASSPPGQGGETQYF. The entire variable domain, with the rest obtained from reference TRBV7-2 and TRBJ2-5, is as follows: GAGVSQSPSNKVTEKGKDVELRCDPISGHTALYWYRQSLGQGLEFLIYFQGNSAPDKSGLPSDRFSAERTGGSVSTLTIQRTQQEDSAVYLCASSPPGQGGETQYFGPGTRLLVL.

In this sample, this clonotype turned up many times. This sequence joins TRBV28 and TRBJ1-3; D is perhaps TRBD1 (5 bases). CDR3 length equals 17 residues. Germline V gives CDR1 MDHEN, CDR2 SYDVKM. The V end lost 3 bases, the J end lost 0 bases, and 15 bases lay between the germline ends. CDR3 residues: CASSFFRGVTSGNTIYF. DNA for the CDR3: TGTGCCAGCAGTTTCTTTCGGGGGGTAACCTCTGGAAACACCATATATTTT. Complete variable domain (other parts from reference TRBV28 and TRBJ1-3): DVKVTQSSRYLVKRTGEKVFLECVQDMDHENMFWYRQDPGLGLRLIYFSYDVKMKEKGDIPEGYSVSREKKERFSLILESASTNQTSMYLCASSFFRGVTSGNTIYFGEGSWLTVV.

The rearrangement links TRBV20-1 to TRBJ2-5; no clear D gene. V lost 7 bases, J lost 3 bases, and 15 bases lay in between. Per the germline V gene, CDR1 is DFQATT and CDR2 is SNEGSKA (reference sequence). The CDR3 has 13 residues. CDR3 nucleotides: TGCAGTGATGAAGGAAAGGAGAAAGAGACCCAGTACTTC. Translated: CSDEGKEKETQYF.

Concerning this clonotype itself: Given a much more abundant clone one base away, this may be a read error. V and J are TRBV20-1 and TRBJ2-1; D possibly corresponds to TRBD1 (5 bases). The germline V gene has CDR1 DFQATT and CDR2 SNEGSKA (reference sequence). The CDR3 runs to 14 residues. CDR3 amino acids: CSARTGYRENVQFF. The CDR3 region has the DNA TGCAGTGCTAGAACAGGCTACCGAGAAAATGTGCAGTTCTTC.

This clonotype came up a few times. Because it lacks the conserved phenylalanine or tryptophan at the end, this CDR3 is likely a read error. CDR3 in amino acids: CASSPQADHETQYC. The DNA of the CDR3 is TGCGCCAGCAGCCCCCAGGCGGATCATGAGACCCAGTACTGC. This sequence joins TRBV5-1 and TRBJ2-5; no clear D gene. Germline V gene lookup returns CDR1 SGHRS and CDR2 YFSETQ. The CDR3 totals 14 residues. Trimming pared 4 bases from V and 5 bases from J, leaving 15 bases between.

This clonotype was counted ten times or more. The chain links TRBV7-9 to TRBJ2-5, with D maybe TRBD2 (5 bases). V was trimmed by 1 base and J by 5 bases, leaving 14 bases between them. Germline V gene sequence: CDR1 SEHNR, CDR2 FQNEAQ (reference sequence). The CDR3 is 15 residues long. CDR3 loop: CASSLVLAGKETQYF. DNA of the CDR3: TGTGCCAGCAGCTTAGTTCTGGCCGGGAAGGAGACCCAGTACTTC. Drawing the rest from reference TRBV7-9 and TRBJ2-5, the complete variable domain is DTGVSQNPRHKITKRGQNVTFRCDPISEHNRLYWYRQTLGQGPEFLTYFQNEAQLEKSRLLSDRFSAERPKGSFSTLEIQRTEQGDSAMYLCASSLVLAGKETQYFGPGTRLLVL.

This clonotype was detected many times. The V call is TRBV6-6, the J call TRBJ2-7; D possibly uses TRBD1 or TRBD2 (5 bases each). This CDR3 has 13 amino acids. Germline-derived CDR1 and CDR2 are MNHNY and SVGAGI (reference sequence). With 6 bases removed from V and 4 bases from J, the gap between germline ends came to 13 bases. CDR3 coding DNA: TGTGCCAGCAGCCCAGGGAGTTGGTACGAGCAGTACTTC. It yields the protein CASSPGSWYEQYF.

This clonotype was seen at least ten times. The CDR3 protein is CASSPHREGRRNTQYF. The CDR3 DNA is TGTGCCAGCAGCCCCCACCGGGAAGGGAGAAGGAATACGCAGTATTTT. V is TRBV7-2 and J is TRBJ2-3; possible D gene TRBD2, 5 bases. The CDR3 covers 16 residues. Germline V gives CDR1 SGHTA, CDR2 FQGNSA. V gave up 5 bases and J gave up 7 bases, with 22 bases separating them.

This clonotype was counted at least ten times. The V call is TRBV11-2, the J call TRBJ1-1; D gene unclear. The germline gives CDR1 SGHAT, CDR2 FQNNGV. V lost 9 bases to trimming and J lost 1 base, with 15 bases between them. The CDR3 contains 14 residues. The CDR3 sequence: CASGSGPENTEAFF. The DNA of the CDR3 is TGTGCCAGTGGGTCGGGCCCGGAGAACACTGAAGCTTTCTTT.

At least ten counts were recorded for this clonotype. This chain joins TRBV5-6 and TRBJ2-2, with 8 bases lining up with TRBD1. CDR3 size: 15 residues. The germline V gene encodes CDR1 SGHDT and CDR2 YYEEEE. With V trimmed by 4 bases and J by 1 base, 3 bases remained unmatched. CDR3 sequence (DNA): TGTGCCAGCAGCCCGGGGACAGGGAACACCGGGGAGCTGTTTTTT. It yields the protein CASSPGTGNTGELFF.